This TCR beta chain was recovered during a study of OX40 agonist ivuxolimab in advanced cancers. About the study: Of the patients, three showed partial responses, one with hepatocellular carcinoma and two with cutaneous melanoma.

TCRdb keeps only in-frame clones here, not all; method: immunoSEQ multiplex PCR. The table shows 65,000 to 90,000 clones, with over 75% occurring only once. This CDR3 has 12 residues. Trimming stripped 5 bases from V and 4 bases from J, with 9 bases between. Germline V gives CDR1 SEHNR, CDR2 FQNEAQ (reference sequence). Here the sequenced sample was CD4+ or CD8+ T cells sorted from blood, taken in a trial of the OX40 agonist ivuxolimab. The TCR comes from an adult with an advanced solid tumor such as melanoma, head and neck, liver or kidney cancer. The V gene is TRBV7-9, the J gene TRBJ2-7, with D uncertain. The CDR3 sequence: CASSPQVYEQYF. The CDR3 nucleotides read TGTGCCAGCAGCCCTCAGGTGTACGAGCAGTACTTC.